The text below deals with one T cell receptor beta chain. Germline V CDR1 and CDR2: MNHNY, SVGAGI (reference sequence). This CDR3 contains 16 residues. V lost 6 bases, J lost 6 bases, and 12 bases stayed unmatched. The sample comes from a study of T-cell memory formation after mild COVID-19. Whole-study context: Among the donors, TCR clusters were largely specific to each donor.

TCR alpha and TCR beta cDNA libraries with sample barcodes and UMIs came from 5'RACE using constant-segment primers. TCRdb re-called the 5' RACE reads through MiXCR, storing one row per CDR3 protein. The table has some 490,000 distinct CDR3 sequences, about 20% seen once; the top ten hold around 12%. Source material: PBMCs or a T cell subset sorted from them (not recorded which). The gene calls are TRBV6-6 and TRBJ1-5; 9 nucleotides align to TRBD1. This TCR came from an adult woman who had mild COVID-19 (a few samples of this study predate the infection). Cell type and time point are not known. The CDR3 sequence: CASRSRTGGAFQPQHF. The DNA for the CDR3 is TGTGCCAGCAGGTCTCGTACAGGGGGCGCTTTTCAGCCCCAGCATTTT.